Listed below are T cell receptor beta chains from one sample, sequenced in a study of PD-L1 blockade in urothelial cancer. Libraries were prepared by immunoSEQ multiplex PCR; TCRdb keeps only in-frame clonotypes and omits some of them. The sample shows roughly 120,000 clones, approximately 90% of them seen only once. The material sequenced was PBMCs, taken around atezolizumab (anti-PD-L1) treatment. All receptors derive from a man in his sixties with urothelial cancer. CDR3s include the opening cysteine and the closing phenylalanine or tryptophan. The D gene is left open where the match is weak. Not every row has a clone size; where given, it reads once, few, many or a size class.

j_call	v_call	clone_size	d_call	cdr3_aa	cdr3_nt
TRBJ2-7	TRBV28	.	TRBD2	CASSPGLVIYEQYF	TGTGCCAGCAGTCCGGGACTAGTGATTTACGAGCAGTACTTC
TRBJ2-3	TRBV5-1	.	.	CASKRLVQDTQYF	TGCGCCAGCAAGAGACTCGTCCAAGATACGCAGTATTTT
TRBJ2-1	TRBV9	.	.	CASSAGGGDTYNEQFF	TGTGCCAGCAGCGCGGGGGGAGGGGACACTTACAATGAGCAGTTCTTC
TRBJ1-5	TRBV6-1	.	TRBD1	CASRQGRGQPQHF	TGTGCCAGCAGACAGGGGCGCGGGCAGCCCCAGCATTTT
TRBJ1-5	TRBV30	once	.	CAWSVGRTGQPQHF	TGTGCCTGGAGTGTTGGGCGGACGGGGCAGCCCCAGCATTTT
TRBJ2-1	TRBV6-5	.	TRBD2	CASSGAGTIRNEQFF	TGTGCCAGCAGTGGTGCCGGGACTATTAGAAATGAGCAGTTCTTC
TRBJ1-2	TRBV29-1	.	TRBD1	CSVEDRGQGNYGYTF	TGCAGCGTCGAAGATCGCGGACAGGGGAACTATGGCTACACCTTC
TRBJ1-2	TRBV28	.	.	CASTETGPGDYGYTF	TGTGCCAGCACCGAGACAGGCCCGGGTGACTATGGCTACACCTTC
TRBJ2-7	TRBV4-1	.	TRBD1	CASSQLPGQGYEQYF	TGCGCCAGCAGCCAACTCCCGGGACAGGGTTACGAGCAGTACTTC
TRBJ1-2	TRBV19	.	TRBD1	CASSMDRGLSGYTF	TGTGCCAGTAGTATGGACAGGGGTCTGTCTGGCTACACCTTC
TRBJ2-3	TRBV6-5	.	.	CASSYSPGTDTQYF	TGTGCCAGCAGTTACTCCCCGGGCACAGATACGCAGTATTTT
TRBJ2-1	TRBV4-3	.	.	CASSQDGGGQYNEQFF	TGCGCCAGCAGCCAAGATGGGGGGGGCCAATACAATGAGCAGTTCTTC
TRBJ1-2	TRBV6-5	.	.	CASRQGNDGYTF	TGTGCCAGCAGGCAGGGGAACGATGGCTACACCTTC
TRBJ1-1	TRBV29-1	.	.	CSVEGADFAEAFF	TGCAGCGTTGAAGGGGCGGACTTCGCTGAAGCTTTCTTT
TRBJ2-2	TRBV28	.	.	CASMRDVTGELFF	TGTGCCAGCATGAGGGATGTCACCGGGGAGCTGTTTTTT
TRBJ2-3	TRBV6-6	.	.	CASSALVGGVTDTQYF	TGTGCCAGCAGCGCCCTTGTTGGCGGGGTGACAGATACGCAGTATTTT
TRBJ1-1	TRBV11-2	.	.	CASSNQSLNTEAFF	TGTGCCAGCAGCAATCAAAGTCTAAACACTGAAGCTTTCTTT
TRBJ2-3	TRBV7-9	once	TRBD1	CASSSNRGGTDTQYF	TGTGCCAGCAGCTCAAACAGGGGCGGTACAGATACGCAGTATTTT
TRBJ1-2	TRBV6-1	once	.	CASTGNSGYTF	TGTGCCAGCACAGGGAACTCTGGCTACACCTTC
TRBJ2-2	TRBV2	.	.	CASSDRGTGELFF	TGTGCCAGCAGTGATCGGGGGACCGGGGAGCTGTTTTTT
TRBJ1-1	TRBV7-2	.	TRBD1	CASSLTGALNTEAFF	TGTGCCAGCAGCTTAACAGGGGCTCTGAACACTGAAGCTTTCTTT
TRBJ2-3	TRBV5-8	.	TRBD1	CASSSGTGSDTQYF	TGTGCCAGCAGCTCGGGGACAGGGTCAGATACGCAGTATTTT
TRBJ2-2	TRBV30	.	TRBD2	CALGAGLAGVGELFF	TGTGCCTTGGGGGCTGGGCTAGCGGGAGTCGGGGAGCTGTTTTTT
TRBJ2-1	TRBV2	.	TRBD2	CASSETSGGYNEQFF	TGTGCCAGCAGTGAGACTAGCGGGGGCTACAATGAGCAGTTCTTC
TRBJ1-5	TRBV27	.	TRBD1	CASRRGDQPQHF	TGTGCCAGCCGCAGGGGGGATCAGCCCCAGCATTTT
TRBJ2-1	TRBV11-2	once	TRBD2	CASLAGGSQFF	TGTGCCAGTCTAGCGGGAGGCTCTCAGTTCTTC
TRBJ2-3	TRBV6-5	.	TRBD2	CASSYSAGDTDTQYF	TGTGCCAGCAGTTACTCGGCGGGGGACACAGATACGCAGTATTTT
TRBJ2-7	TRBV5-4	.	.	CASSTGGSSLQYF	TGTGCCAGCAGCACGGGTGGAAGCAGTCTGCAGTACTTC
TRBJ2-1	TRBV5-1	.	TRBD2	CATQGGTSGRNEQFF	TGCGCCACCCAGGGCGGGACTAGCGGGAGGAATGAGCAGTTCTTC
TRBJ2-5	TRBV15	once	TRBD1	CATATGQGAETQYF	TGTGCCACCGCCACCGGACAGGGGGCGGAGACCCAGTACTTC
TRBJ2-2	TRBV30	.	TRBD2	CAWSIGGASNTGELFF	TGTGCCTGGAGTATCGGGGGGGCCAGCAACACCGGGGAGCTGTTTTTT
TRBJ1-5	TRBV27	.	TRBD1	CASSLSPTGGHQPQHF	TGTGCCAGCAGTTTATCCCCAACAGGGGGACATCAGCCCCAGCATTTT
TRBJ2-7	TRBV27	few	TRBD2	CASSLTSGSEQYF	TGTGCCAGCAGTTTAACTAGCGGGAGCGAGCAGTACTTC